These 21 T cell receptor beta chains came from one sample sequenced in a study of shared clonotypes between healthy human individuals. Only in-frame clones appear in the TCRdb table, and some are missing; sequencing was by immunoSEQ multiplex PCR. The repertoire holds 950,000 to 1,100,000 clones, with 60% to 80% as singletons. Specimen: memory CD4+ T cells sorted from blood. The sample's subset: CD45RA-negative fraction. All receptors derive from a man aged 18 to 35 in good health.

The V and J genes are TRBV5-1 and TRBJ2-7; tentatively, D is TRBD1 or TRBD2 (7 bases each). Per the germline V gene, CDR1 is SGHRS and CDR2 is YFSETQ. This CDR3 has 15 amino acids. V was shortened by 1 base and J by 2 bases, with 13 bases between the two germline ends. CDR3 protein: CASSLQGGSTYEQYF. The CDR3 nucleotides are TGCGCCAGCAGCTTGCAGGGGGGGTCAACCTACGAGCAGTACTTC.

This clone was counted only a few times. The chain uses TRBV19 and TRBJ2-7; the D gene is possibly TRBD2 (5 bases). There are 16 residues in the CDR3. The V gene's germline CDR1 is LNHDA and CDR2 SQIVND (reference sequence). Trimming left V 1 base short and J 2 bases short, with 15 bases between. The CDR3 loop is CASSIGGLRGAYEQYF. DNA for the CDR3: TGTGCCAGTAGTATAGGAGGCCTCCGGGGAGCCTACGAGCAGTACTTC.

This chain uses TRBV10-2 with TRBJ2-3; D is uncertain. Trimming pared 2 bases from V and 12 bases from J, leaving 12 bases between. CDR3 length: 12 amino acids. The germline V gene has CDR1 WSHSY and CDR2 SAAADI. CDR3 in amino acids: CASSEVERTQYF. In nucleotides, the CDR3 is TGCGCCAGCAGTGAGGTCGAGAGAACCCAGTATTTT.

In DNA, the CDR3 is TGTGCCAGCAGCAAAAGGCTTAGAGAAGACAGGGCACAGGAGACCCAGTACTTC. Residues: CASSKRLREDRAQETQYF. This chain joins TRBV21-1 and TRBJ2-5; the table's D call, TRBD1, was not checked against the DNA. TRBV21-1 is noted as a pseudogene. The CDR3 totals 18 residues.

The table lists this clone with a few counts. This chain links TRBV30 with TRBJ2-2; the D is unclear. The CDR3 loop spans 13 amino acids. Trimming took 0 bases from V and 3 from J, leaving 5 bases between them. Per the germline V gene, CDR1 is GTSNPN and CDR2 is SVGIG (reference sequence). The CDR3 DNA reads TGTGCCTGGAGTGTACATGACACCGGGGAGCTGTTTTTT. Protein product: CAWSVHDTGELFF.

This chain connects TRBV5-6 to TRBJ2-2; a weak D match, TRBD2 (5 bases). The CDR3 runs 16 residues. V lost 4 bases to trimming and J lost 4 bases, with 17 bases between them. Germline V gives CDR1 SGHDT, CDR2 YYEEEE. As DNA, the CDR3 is TGTGCCAGCAGCGCAGCGGTGGGGTTGAGCACCGGGGAGCTGTTTTTT. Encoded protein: CASSAAVGLSTGELFF.

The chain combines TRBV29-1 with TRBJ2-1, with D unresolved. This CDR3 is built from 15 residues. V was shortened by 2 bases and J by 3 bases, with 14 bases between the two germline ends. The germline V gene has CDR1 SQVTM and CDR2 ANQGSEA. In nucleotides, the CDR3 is TGCAGCGTTGAATCTCCGGGCAGTATCTACAATGAGCAGTTCTTC. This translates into CSVESPGSIYNEQFF.

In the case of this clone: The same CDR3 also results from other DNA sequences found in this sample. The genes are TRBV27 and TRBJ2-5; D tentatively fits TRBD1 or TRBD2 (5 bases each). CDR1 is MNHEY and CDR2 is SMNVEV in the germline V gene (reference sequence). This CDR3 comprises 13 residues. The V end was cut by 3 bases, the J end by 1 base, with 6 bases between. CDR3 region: CASSLGVQETQYF. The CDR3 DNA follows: TGTGCCAGCAGTTTGGGGGTCCAAGAGACCCAGTACTTC.

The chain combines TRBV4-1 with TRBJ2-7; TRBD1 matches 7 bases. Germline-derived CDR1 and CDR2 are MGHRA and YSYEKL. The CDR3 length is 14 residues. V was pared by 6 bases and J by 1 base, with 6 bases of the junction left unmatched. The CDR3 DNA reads TGCGCCAGCAGTGCCATGGGACAGTCCTACGAGCAGTACTTC. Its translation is CASSAMGQSYEQYF.

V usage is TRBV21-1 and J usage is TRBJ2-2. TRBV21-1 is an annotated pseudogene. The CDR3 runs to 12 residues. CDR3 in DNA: TGTGCCAGCAGCAGACATGGGGTGGAGCTGTTTTTT. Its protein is CASSRHGVELFF.

The CDR3 nucleotides read TGCGCCAGCAGTTCCGAAGGCCTGCCCGGGGAGCTGTTTTTT. Translating it yields CASSSEGLPGELFF. The chain uses TRBV5-1 and TRBJ2-2; no clear D gene. This CDR3 contains 14 residues. Per germline, CDR1 SGHRS and CDR2 YFSETQ. The ends were cut back, 5 bases at V and 6 bases at J, with 14 bases in the middle.

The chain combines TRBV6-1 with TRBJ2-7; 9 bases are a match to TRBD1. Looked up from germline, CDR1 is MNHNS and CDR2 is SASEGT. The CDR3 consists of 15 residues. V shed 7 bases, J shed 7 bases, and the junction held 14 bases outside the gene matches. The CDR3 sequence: CASIGDRAISKEQYF. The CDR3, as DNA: TGTGCCAGCATCGGGGACAGGGCGATCTCCAAGGAGCAGTACTTC.

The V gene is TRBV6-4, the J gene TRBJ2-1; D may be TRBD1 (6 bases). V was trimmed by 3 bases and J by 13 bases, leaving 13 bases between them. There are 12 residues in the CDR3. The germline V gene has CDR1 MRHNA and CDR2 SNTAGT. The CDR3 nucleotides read TGTGCCAGCAGTGAACAGGGTAATAAACAGTTCTTC. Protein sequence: CASSEQGNKQFF.

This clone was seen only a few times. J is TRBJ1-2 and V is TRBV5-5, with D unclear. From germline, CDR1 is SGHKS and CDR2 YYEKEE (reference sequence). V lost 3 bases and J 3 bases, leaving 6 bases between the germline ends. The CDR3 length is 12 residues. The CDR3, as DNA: TGTGCCAGCAGCTCGCGGGACTATGGCTACACCTTC. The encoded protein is CASSSRDYGYTF.

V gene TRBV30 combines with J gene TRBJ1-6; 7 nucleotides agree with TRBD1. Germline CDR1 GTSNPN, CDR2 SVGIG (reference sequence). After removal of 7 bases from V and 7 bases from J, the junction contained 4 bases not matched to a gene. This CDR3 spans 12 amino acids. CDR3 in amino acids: CASSGGNSPLHF. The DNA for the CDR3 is TGTGCCTCCTCAGGGGGAAATTCACCCCTCCACTTT. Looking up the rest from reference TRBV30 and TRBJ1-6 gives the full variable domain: SQTIHQWPATLVQPVGSPLSLECTVEGTSNPNLYWYRQAAGRGLQLLFYSVGIGQISSEVPQNLSASRPQDRQFILSSKKLLLSDSGFYLCASSGGNSPLHFGNGTRLTVT.

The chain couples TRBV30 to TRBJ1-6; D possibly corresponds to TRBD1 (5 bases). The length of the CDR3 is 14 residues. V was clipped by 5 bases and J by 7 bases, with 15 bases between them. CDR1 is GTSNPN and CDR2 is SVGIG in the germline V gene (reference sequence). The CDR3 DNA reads TGTGCCTGGCAAGACACCGGGGGGAATTCACCCCTCCACTTT. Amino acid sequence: CAWQDTGGNSPLHF.

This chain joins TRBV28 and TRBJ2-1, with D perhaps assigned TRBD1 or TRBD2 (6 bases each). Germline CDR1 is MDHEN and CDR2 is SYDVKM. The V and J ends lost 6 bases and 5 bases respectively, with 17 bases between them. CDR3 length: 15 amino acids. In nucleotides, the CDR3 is TGTGCCAGCAGGAAAGGGGGGCCCCTTAACAATGAGCAGTTCTTC. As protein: CASRKGGPLNNEQFF.

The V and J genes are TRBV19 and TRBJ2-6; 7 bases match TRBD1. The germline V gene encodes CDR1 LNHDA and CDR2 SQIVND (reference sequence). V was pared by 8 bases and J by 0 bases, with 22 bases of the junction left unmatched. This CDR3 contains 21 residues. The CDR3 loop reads CASSRQGWGQRASSGANVLTF. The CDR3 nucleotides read TGTGCCAGTTCCAGACAGGGCTGGGGCCAACGTGCGAGCTCTGGGGCCAACGTCCTGACTTTC.

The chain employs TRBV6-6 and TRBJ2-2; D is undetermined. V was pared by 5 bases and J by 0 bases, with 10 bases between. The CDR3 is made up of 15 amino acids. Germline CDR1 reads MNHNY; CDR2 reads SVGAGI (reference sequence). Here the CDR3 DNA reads TGTGCCAGCAGTACCAGCCCTTCGAACACCGGGGAGCTGTTTTTT. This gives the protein CASSTSPSNTGELFF.

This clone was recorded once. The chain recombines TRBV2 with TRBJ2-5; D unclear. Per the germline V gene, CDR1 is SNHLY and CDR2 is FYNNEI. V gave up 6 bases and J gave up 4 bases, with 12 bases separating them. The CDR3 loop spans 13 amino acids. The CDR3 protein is CASRRLDAETQYF. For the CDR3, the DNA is TGTGCCAGCAGGCGATTGGACGCAGAGACCCAGTACTTC.

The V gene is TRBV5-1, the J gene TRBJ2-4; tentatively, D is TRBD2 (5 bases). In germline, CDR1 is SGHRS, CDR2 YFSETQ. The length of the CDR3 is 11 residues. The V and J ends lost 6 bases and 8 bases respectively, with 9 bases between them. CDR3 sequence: CASKGEDIQYF. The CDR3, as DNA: TGCGCCAGCAAGGGAGAGGACATTCAGTACTTC.